The 13 T cell receptor beta chains listed next were all sequenced from one sample in a study of cytomegalovirus exposure and HLA in healthy donors (dated by TCRdb to the late 2010s). The library was obtained by the immunoSEQ multiplex PCR assay. For the multiplex PCR, a mixture combining 60 forward primers for TCR Vbeta segments and 13 reverse primers for TCR Jbeta segments was used. TCRdb retrieved this table from immuneACCESS and kept in-frame rearrangements only. Not all clones are present; in checked studies, unresolved V genes account for under half, and no reason is known for the remainder. The sample records roughly 110,000 clones, about 75% of which are singletons. The ten largest clones capture around 2.7% of the sample. The specimen sequenced was PBMCs. The receptors shown here come from a male donor in good health and CMV-seropositive.

This clone was counted a few times. This chain joins TRBV6-5 and TRBJ2-7, with 7 bases aligning to TRBD1. CDR1 MNHEY and CDR2 SVGAGI come from the germline V gene. The CDR3 runs to 14 residues. V trimming: 2 bases; J trimming: 2 bases; junction bases outside the gene matches: 3. Here the CDR3 reads CASSYRGQAYEQYF. The CDR3 nucleotides read TGTGCCAGCAGTTACAGGGGGCAGGCCTACGAGCAGTACTTC.

In this sample, this clone turned up once. This chain uses TRBV27 with TRBJ2-5; a possible D gene is TRBD1 (6 bases). The DNA end favors TRBJ2-7, so the J call may be wrong. The V gene's germline CDR1 is MNHEY and CDR2 SMNVEV (reference sequence). The CDR3 spans 13 residues. The CDR3 DNA is TGTGCCAGCAGCCCCGGGACAAGCTACGAGCAGTACTTC. It encodes CASSPGTSYEQYF.

This clone is a singleton in its sample. The chain employs TRBV4-3 and TRBJ1-2; 11 nucleotides align to TRBD1. This CDR3 has 15 amino acids. V was clipped by 4 bases and J by 7 bases; unmatched bases: 8. Germline V gene lookup returns CDR1 LGHNA and CDR2 YSLEER. The CDR3 nucleotides are TGCGCCAGCAGCCTCTGGACAGGGGGCGCGGGTGGCTACACCTTC. As protein: CASSLWTGGAGGYTF.

This clone was counted a single time. The chain links TRBV6-5 to TRBJ2-7, with 7 bases identical to TRBD1. In germline, CDR1 is MNHEY, CDR2 SVGAGI. V trimming: 7 bases; J trimming: 9 bases; junction bases outside the gene matches: 15. The CDR3 has 14 residues. The CDR3 is CASTDRSRQGGQYF. DNA of the CDR3: TGTGCCAGCACCGACAGGTCCAGACAGGGCGGGCAGTACTTC.

As DNA, the CDR3 is TGTGCCAGCAGTTCCGGGACAAAAAATCAGCCCCAGCATTTT. It is translated as CASSSGTKNQPQHF. The chain has TRBV28 and TRBJ1-5; a weak D match, TRBD1 (6 bases). Trimming left V 4 bases short and J 4 bases short, with 11 bases between. The CDR3 covers 14 residues. The germline V gene has CDR1 MDHEN and CDR2 SYDVKM.

This clone was observed a few times. J is TRBJ2-7 and V is TRBV5-1; D unresolved. Germline V lookup: CDR1 SGHRS, CDR2 YFSETQ. This CDR3 contains 11 residues. Deletions cut 2 bases from V and 6 bases from J, with 6 bases between. The CDR3 loop is CASSFHSEQYF. The CDR3 nucleotides read TGCGCCAGCAGCTTCCACTCCGAGCAGTACTTC. Full variable domain (rest looked up from reference TRBV5-1 and TRBJ2-7): KAGVTQTPRYLIKTRGQQVTLSCSPISGHRSVSWYQQTPGQGLQFLFEYFSETQRNKGNFPGRFSGRQFSNSRSEMNVSTLELGDSALYLCASSFHSEQYFGPGTRLTVT.

At least ten counts were recorded for this clone. The chain has TRBV5-5 and TRBJ2-7; 14 nucleotides align to TRBD2. Germline V lookup: CDR1 SGHKS, CDR2 YYEKEE (reference sequence). The CDR3 sequence is 15 residues long. V lost 2 bases to trimming and J lost 5 bases; unmatched junction nucleotides: 3. The CDR3 protein is CASSFGTSGSNEQYF. In DNA form, the CDR3 reads TGTGCCAGCAGCTTTGGGACTAGCGGGAGCAACGAGCAGTACTTC.

This chain joins TRBV7-2 and TRBJ2-2; D unresolved. This CDR3 region has 13 residues. Germline V gene lookup returns CDR1 SGHTA and CDR2 FQGNSA. Trimming took off 0 bases at V and 5 bases at J, with 4 bases between the two ends. CDR3 DNA: TGTGCCAGCAGCTTAGCGCAGACCGGGGAGCTGTTTTTT. This gives the protein CASSLAQTGELFF.

The chain uses TRBV30 and TRBJ1-5; no clear D gene. Trimming shortened V by 4 bases and J by 0 bases, and 10 bases separated the two germline ends. In germline, CDR1 is GTSNPN, CDR2 SVGIG (reference sequence). The CDR3 has 14 amino acids. Written as DNA, the CDR3 is TGTGCCTGGAAAGCTTTTAATAGCAATCAGCCCCAGCATTTT. Its translation: CAWKAFNSNQPQHF. The variable domain in full, with the rest retrieved from reference TRBV30 and TRBJ1-5, is SQTIHQWPATLVQPVGSPLSLECTVEGTSNPNLYWYRQAAGRGLQLLFYSVGIGQISSEVPQNLSASRPQDRQFILSSKKLLLSDSGFYLCAWKAFNSNQPQHFGDGTRLSIL.

This chain connects TRBV2 to TRBJ2-7, with D possibly being TRBD1 (5 bases). There are 14 residues in the CDR3. Trimming removed 7 bases from V and 1 base from J, with 14 bases in between. CDR1 is SNHLY and CDR2 is FYNNEI in the germline V gene. CDR3 nucleotide sequence: TGTGCCAGCACCCCCGAACAGGTATCCTACGAGCAGTACTTC. Its protein is CASTPEQVSYEQYF.

The chain couples TRBV7-2 to TRBJ2-5; 10 nucleotides align to TRBD2. Germline assignment: CDR1 SGHTA and CDR2 FQGNSA. Germline trimming cut 5 bases from V and 4 bases from J; bases unmatched to any gene: 16. This CDR3 is built from 18 residues. CDR3 residues: CASSRGGLAGEVRETQYF. CDR3 DNA sequence: TGTGCCAGCAGCAGGGGGGGGCTAGCGGGAGAAGTTCGAGAGACCCAGTACTTC.

The rearrangement uses TRBV30 and TRBJ1-5; maybe TRBD1 (5 bases). Germline lookup yields CDR1 GTSNPN and CDR2 SVGIG (reference sequence). Trimming left V 5 bases short and J 0 bases short, with 17 bases between. The CDR3 has 16 amino acids. The CDR3 sequence: CAWGVGAGDSNQPQHF. In DNA form, the CDR3 reads TGTGCCTGGGGGGTTGGGGCAGGTGATAGCAATCAGCCCCAGCATTTT.

The CDR3 DNA sequence: TGCGCCAGCAGCTTCCGGGACAGGGGAGAAAAACTGTTTTTT. Amino acid sequence: CASSFRDRGEKLFF. V and J are TRBV5-1 and TRBJ1-4; TRBD1 agrees at 10 bases. CDR3 size: 14 residues. CDR1 is SGHRS, CDR2 YFSETQ, per germline. Trimming at V came to 2 bases and at J to 8 bases, leaving 3 bases not matched to a gene.